This T cell receptor (beta chain) was found in a study of blood T cells in healthy people across ages. General study findings and limits: Strong correlation was found linking TCR beta diversity to naive T cell percentage.

Worth noting for this clonotype: Its antigen is currently unknown. The junction departs from the called germline gene at one end, perhaps through a read error.

Collection of approximately 9.3 milliliters of peripheral blood was performed for each donor. PCR was performed a second time for about 7 to 12 cycles using a sample-barcoded 5' primer and a J-beta primer mix. A tag from a template-switch adaptor with 12 random nucleotides marked each cDNA molecule. TCRdb itself ran the 5' RACE reads through MiXCR, one entry per CDR3 protein. The table shows 800,000 to 950,000 distinct CDR3 sequences, with 25% to 35% occurring only once. This sample also belongs to another study, concerning T cells of mothers and their children. That source adds: Researchers report slightly higher, though non-significant, overlap in related mother-child pairs than in unrelated pairs.

Input material: blood. The clonotype originates from a woman in her 40s in good health.

Here the CDR3 DNA reads TGTGCCAGCGGCTTAACTTCGACAGGGGGGGTTGGCTACACCTTC. This codes for CASGLTSTGGVGYTF. V gene TRBV7-3 combines with J gene TRBJ1-2; 9 nucleotides align to TRBD1. CDR1 is SGHTA, CDR2 FQGTGA, per germline. This CDR3 comprises 15 residues.